This entry lists 3 T cell receptor beta chains sequenced from one sample in a study of tumor-infiltrating lymphocytes in primary liver carcinoma. TCR beta cDNA was prepared out of 500 ng total RNA by means of a constant-region primer. TCR beta libraries came from three nested multiplex PCR rounds using slightly modified ARM-PCR. It was with TRBV1-TRBV30 forward primers and a C-beta reverse primer that the first two PCR rounds were run, at 10 cycles each. MiXCR, run by TCRdb on the multiplex PCR reads, gives a single entry per CDR3 protein. The table lists about 210,000 distinct CDR3 sequences, less than 75% of them singletons. The blood RNA (from unsorted whole blood) was obtained, and germline DNA was also extracted. Sequenced: peripheral blood. These receptors were taken from a woman aged 60 to 75 with primary liver carcinoma and hepatitis B virus infection.

The chain carries TRBV6-1 and TRBJ2-6; D remains unclear. CDR1 MNHNS and CDR2 SASEGT come from the germline V gene. The CDR3 is 16 residues long. With 10 bases removed from V and 3 bases from J, the gap between germline ends came to 19 bases. In nucleotides, the CDR3 is TGTGCCAACAGCCGGATAGAAAGGATTGGGGCCAACGTCCTGACTTTC. It is translated as CANSRIERIGANVLTF.

For this clonotype: One junction end disagrees with the germline gene, perhaps due to a read error. The rearrangement joins TRBV11-2 to TRBJ2-3, with TRBD2 matching over 11 bases. The CDR3 is 17 residues long. In germline, CDR1 is SGHAT, CDR2 FQNNGV. The CDR3, as DNA: TGTGCCAGCAGCTGGTCACTAGCGGGAGTAGGGAAGGATACGAAGTATTTT. Translation: CASSWSLAGVGKDTKYF.

This clonotype has only a few counts. This sequence may be a read error, since a much larger clone differs from it by one base. V and J are TRBV2 and TRBJ2-2; D remains unclear. V lost 5 bases and J lost 3, with 4 bases in between. The length of the CDR3 is 12 residues. Germline V lookup: CDR1 SNHLY, CDR2 FYNNEI. The CDR3 here is CASSLDTGELFF. CDR3 bases: TGTGCCAGCAGTCTGGACACCGGGGAGCTGTTTTTT.